One sample yielded the 9 T cell receptor beta chains listed below, sequenced in a study of T cells expressing NK-cell markers. TCRdb reprocessed the 5' RACE reads and stores each CDR3 protein as one record, lacking DNA. Recorded for this sample: 200,000 to 300,000 distinct CDR3 sequences. Source material: blood T cells: a sorted CD56 or NKG2C T cell subset, CD4+ or CD8+ T cells, or bulk PBMC T cells (not recorded which). All receptors derive from a woman aged 18-69 years in good health.

This rearrangement joins TRBV7-2 to TRBJ2-3; lacking DNA, the TRBD2 call made by TCRdb goes unchecked. The V gene's germline CDR1 is SGHTA and CDR2 FQGNSA. The CDR3 totals 15 residues. The CDR3 here is CASSPSGGVRDTQYF.

The J gene is TRBJ1-2, the V gene TRBV29-1; lacking DNA, the TRBD1 call made by TCRdb goes unchecked. The CDR3 consists of 13 residues. Germline loops: CDR1 SQVTM, CDR2 ANQGSEA. The CDR3 sequence: CSGGQGGLSGYTF.

The rearrangement joins TRBV7-6 to TRBJ1-5; the D call of TRBD1 rests on TCRdb alone, since no DNA is present to check it. Per the germline V gene, CDR1 is SGHVS and CDR2 is FNYEAQ. The CDR3 extends over 15 amino acids. CDR3 protein: CASSSSGSGNQPQHF.

The chain joins TRBV7-8 to TRBJ1-1; TCRdb lists TRBD1, though no DNA is available to test this call. CDR3 length: 14 amino acids. Per germline, CDR1 SGHVS and CDR2 FQNEAQ. CDR3 residues: CASSLGQSNTEAFF.

J is TRBJ2-2 and V is TRBV10-3; the D call of TRBD1 rests on TCRdb alone, since no DNA is present to check it. The germline CDR1 and CDR2 sequences are ENHRY and SYGVKD. This CDR3 has 13 residues. The CDR3 sequence is CAIRGAATGELFF.

The chain combines TRBV20-1 with TRBJ1-2. This CDR3 region has 11 residues. Germline V gives CDR1 DFQATT, CDR2 SNEGSKA (reference sequence). CDR3 loop: CSSSEEGGYTF.

The rearrangement joins TRBV12-3 or TRBV12-4 to TRBJ1-1. This CDR3 is 14 amino acids long. CDR3 residues: CASSFAKGNTEAFF.

The rearrangement links TRBV20-1 to TRBJ2-1; as DNA is missing, the TRBD2 call by TCRdb cannot be tested. Germline V gene data show CDR1 as DFQATT and CDR2 as SNEGSKA (reference sequence). This CDR3 spans 13 amino acids. This CDR3 reads CSAPPTSIDEQFF.

This sequence joins TRBV18 and TRBJ1-1. Germline V gene data show CDR1 as KGHSH and CDR2 as LQKENI. The CDR3 sequence is 15 residues long. The CDR3 spells CASSPPAAMNTEAFF.